One and the same sample provided the 13 T cell receptor beta chains below, sequenced in a study of cytomegalovirus exposure and HLA in healthy donors. Profiled with immunoSEQ multiplex PCR; TCRdb holds only in-frame clones, not every one. The sample has about 330,000 clones; around 87% are singletons. Sample: PBMCs. These receptors all come from a woman aged 25-40 years in good health and CMV-seropositive.

The CDR3 loop reads CASGRQTYEQYF. CDR3 in DNA: TGTGCCAGCGGGAGACAGACCTACGAGCAGTACTTC. V usage is TRBV27 and J usage is TRBJ2-7; either TRBD1 or TRBD2 may supply D (5 bases each). CDR1 and CDR2 from the germline V gene are MNHEY and SMNVEV (reference sequence). V was pared by 8 bases and J by 2 bases, with 10 bases between. The CDR3 spans 12 residues.

V is TRBV6-1 and J is TRBJ1-1; TRBD1 might be the D (5 bases). The CDR3 is made up of 12 amino acids. Trimming removed 7 bases from V and 3 bases from J, with 9 bases in between. CDR1 and CDR2 from the germline V gene are MNHNS and SASEGT. The CDR3 bases are TGTGCCAGCATACAGGTGTACACTGAAGCTTTCTTT. This translates into CASIQVYTEAFF.

With respect to this clone: The junction departs from the called germline gene at one end, perhaps through a read error. The rearrangement links TRBV19 to TRBJ2-1; 8 bases fit TRBD2. From germline, CDR1 is LNHDA and CDR2 SQIVND (reference sequence). CDR3 length: 15 amino acids. The CDR3 spells CASNIAGLSYNEQFF. CDR3 sequence (DNA): TGTGCCAGTAATATAGCGGGACTCTCCTACAATGAGCAGTTCTTC.

The chain couples TRBV6-5 to TRBJ2-1; 9 nucleotides agree with TRBD2. Germline assignment: CDR1 MNHEY and CDR2 SVGAGI. This CDR3 has 15 amino acids. V gave up 5 bases and J gave up 3 bases; unmatched junction bases: 5. Written as DNA, the CDR3 is TGTGCCAGCAGTCCAATAGCGGGGGACTACAATGAGCAGTTCTTC. This sequence encodes CASSPIAGDYNEQFF.

This clone was counted only a few times. The chain links TRBV19 to TRBJ1-1; 7 nucleotides align to TRBD1. In germline, CDR1 is LNHDA, CDR2 SQIVND (reference sequence). The J segment lost 2 bases and the V segment lost 4 bases, leaving 7 bases of the junction unmatched. This CDR3 has 15 amino acids. The CDR3 nucleotides are TGTGCCAGTAGTACACAGGGGAGCCTCAACACTGAAGCTTTCTTT. Protein: CASSTQGSLNTEAFF. The whole variable domain, remainder taken from reference TRBV19 and TRBJ1-1, is DGGITQSPKYLFRKEGQNVTLSCEQNLNHDAMYWYRQDPGQGLRLIYYSQIVNDFQKGDIAEGYSVSREKKESFPLTVTSAQKNPTAFYLCASSTQGSLNTEAFFGQGTRLTVV.

The chain couples TRBV11-2 to TRBJ2-7; D may be TRBD1 (5 bases). The CDR3 is 14 residues long. Germline loops: CDR1 SGHAT, CDR2 FQNNGV. V was clipped by 8 bases and J by 4 bases, with 18 bases between them. The CDR3 loop is CASGIGQGIYEQYF. In DNA, the CDR3 is TGTGCCAGCGGTATCGGACAAGGAATTTACGAGCAGTACTTC.

The chain recombines TRBV7-2 with TRBJ1-6; 10 nucleotides align to TRBD1. CDR3 size: 16 residues. The germline CDR1 and CDR2 sequences are SGHTA and FQGNSA. The junction had 9 bases not matched to a gene; V was cut back by 5 bases and J by 8 bases. The CDR3 nucleotides are TGTGCCAGCAGCCCCCGACAGGGGGCGACTTATTCACCCCTCCACTTT. Its protein is CASSPRQGATYSPLHF. Filled out from reference TRBV7-2 and TRBJ1-6, the complete variable domain reads GAGVSQSPSNKVTEKGKDVELRCDPISGHTALYWYRQSLGQGLEFLIYFQGNSAPDKSGLPSDRFSAERTGGSVSTLTIQRTQQEDSAVYLCASSPRQGATYSPLHFGNGTRLTVT.

This clone has a single count. This CDR3 reads CASSQFSTGSNNYGYTF. The CDR3 DNA reads as TGCGCCAGCAGCCAATTTTCGACAGGGTCCAATAACTATGGCTACACCTTC. J is TRBJ1-2 and V is TRBV4-1; 7 nucleotides align to TRBD1. The CDR3 sequence is 17 residues long. V was pared by 2 bases and J by 1 base, with 10 bases of the junction left unmatched. CDR1 is MGHRA, CDR2 YSYEKL, per germline.

The rearrangement joins TRBV15 to TRBJ1-5; 7 bases agree with TRBD1. This CDR3 is built from 16 residues. Germline lookup yields CDR1 LNHNV and CDR2 YYDKDF (reference sequence). The ends lost 3 bases at V and 1 base at J; junction bases unmatched: 6. CDR3 in DNA: TGTGCCACCAGCAGGTTGACAGGGTCAAGCAATCAGCCCCAGCATTTT. Protein product: CATSRLTGSSNQPQHF.

The V gene is TRBV18, the J gene TRBJ1-5, with 8 positions matching TRBD1. CDR1 and CDR2 from the germline V gene are KGHSH and LQKENI. Unmatched junction bases numbered 9, after V lost 5 bases and J lost 0 bases. This CDR3 region has 17 residues. This CDR3 is CASSSTGGDYSNQPQHF. In DNA, the CDR3 is TGTGCCAGCTCATCAACAGGGGGGGATTATAGCAATCAGCCCCAGCATTTT.

The gene calls are TRBV6-5 and TRBJ2-7; D is perhaps TRBD1 or TRBD2 (6 bases each). Trimming pared 5 bases from V and 6 bases from J, leaving 8 bases between. The CDR3 runs 11 residues. Germline CDR1 MNHEY, CDR2 SVGAGI. The CDR3 sequence: CASSRGAEQYF. Written as DNA, the CDR3 is TGTGCCAGCAGTAGGGGGGCCGAGCAGTACTTC.

V is TRBV28 and J is TRBJ2-7; unclear D gene. Trimming pared 1 base from V and 6 bases from J, leaving 7 bases between. CDR1 is MDHEN and CDR2 is SYDVKM in the germline V gene. This CDR3 region has 12 residues. The CDR3 region is CASSLSDGEQYF. The CDR3 bases are TGTGCCAGCAGTTTATCAGACGGCGAGCAGTACTTC.

This clone occurred once. The gene calls are TRBV29-1 and TRBJ2-5; possibly TRBD1 or TRBD2 for D (5 bases each). Germline CDR1 reads SQVTM; CDR2 reads ANQGSEA. CDR3 size: 16 residues. V was shortened by 0 bases and J by 8 bases, with 22 bases between the two germline ends. The CDR3: CSVEDVREWGRGTQYF. The CDR3 DNA follows: TGCAGCGTTGAAGACGTCAGGGAGTGGGGGAGAGGAACCCAGTACTTC.